Below, 12 T cell receptor beta chains from the same sample are listed, as sequenced in a study of monozygotic twins with inflammatory bowel disease. After re-calling the 5' RACE reads, TCRdb lists one entry per CDR3 protein, DNA absent. This sample's table has approximately 300,000 distinct CDR3 sequences. Material: blood. Every receptor here comes from a human donor with ulcerative colitis or Crohn's disease, or a healthy co-twin of an affected twin (not recorded which).

J is TRBJ2-6 and V is TRBV20-1; the TCRdb call, TRBD2, lacks DNA for checking. The germline CDR1 and CDR2 sequences are DFQATT and SNEGSKA (reference sequence). This CDR3 is 18 amino acids long. Here the CDR3 reads CSASVRLAGGSGANVLTF.

The chain recombines TRBV6-2 or TRBV6-3 with TRBJ2-7; TCRdb designates TRBD2, a call that cannot be tested without DNA. CDR1 is MNHEY and CDR2 is SVGEGT in the germline V gene. The CDR3 is 14 amino acids. The CDR3 loop is CASSRLAKFYEQYF.

J is TRBJ2-5 and V is TRBV7-9; the D gene TCRdb calls, TRBD1, cannot be checked with no DNA. The CDR3 length is 14 residues. CDR1 is SEHNR and CDR2 is FQNEAQ in the germline V gene (reference sequence). CDR3 in amino acids: CASSLGTPPETQYF.

The V and J genes are TRBV18 and TRBJ2-7; with no DNA, the TCRdb D assignment of TRBD2 cannot be verified. CDR3 length: 17 residues. Germline CDR1 is KGHSH and CDR2 is LQKENI. The CDR3 spells CASSPGLAGGYHYEQYF.

The chain combines TRBV25-1 with TRBJ2-7; TCRdb designates TRBD1, a call that cannot be tested without DNA. Germline V CDR1 and CDR2: MGHDK, SYGVNS. This CDR3 spans 12 amino acids. CDR3 sequence reads: CASSAGVDEQYF.

V is TRBV20-1 and J is TRBJ2-7; TCRdb reports TRBD2, a call that lacks DNA to check it against. Germline-derived CDR1 and CDR2 are DFQATT and SNEGSKA (reference sequence). The length of the CDR3 is 18 residues. The CDR3 loop is CSARDPQVVVAGVLEQYF.

This rearrangement joins TRBV18 to TRBJ1-6. The CDR3 runs 15 residues. The germline V gene encodes CDR1 KGHSH and CDR2 LQKENI. Here the CDR3 reads CASSPSQADNSPLHF.

The V call is TRBV28, the J call TRBJ2-1; TCRdb lists TRBD1, though no DNA is available to test this call. The germline V gene has CDR1 MDHEN and CDR2 SYDVKM. The CDR3 runs to 16 residues. The CDR3 sequence is CASSAPLAFSYNEQFF.

The chain joins TRBV7-9 to TRBJ2-3. Germline V gene lookup returns CDR1 SEHNR and CDR2 FQNEAQ (reference sequence). The CDR3 sequence is 15 residues long. CDR3: CASSRLDNDPNTQYF.

The gene calls are TRBV20-1 and TRBJ2-7; the D gene TCRdb calls, TRBD1, cannot be checked with no DNA. Germline assignment: CDR1 DFQATT and CDR2 SNEGSKA (reference sequence). CDR3 length: 14 residues. CDR3 loop: CSARDRSSGDEQYF.

The chain carries TRBV20-1 and TRBJ1-3; TCRdb gives TRBD1 as the D gene, but with no DNA this cannot be confirmed. CDR1 is DFQATT, CDR2 SNEGSKA, per germline (reference sequence). CDR3 length equals 16 residues. The CDR3 loop reads CSARDRRGPGGNTIYF.

The V gene is TRBV5-4, the J gene TRBJ2-1; without DNA, the TCRdb call of TRBD2 cannot be checked. Germline values: CDR1 SGHNT, CDR2 YYREEE (reference sequence). The CDR3 contains 16 residues. This chain's CDR3 is CASSPLTSGGSDEQFF.